One TCR beta chain is described in this entry. Localized lung adenocarcinoma, a non-small cell lung cancer, affected the donors. These data come from a study of CD4 and CD8 cells across lung adenocarcinoma regions. Germline V gives CDR1 SGHAT, CDR2 FQDESV (reference sequence). The CDR3 length is 13 residues. Trimming removed 4 bases from V and 2 bases from J, with 8 bases in between. TCRdb ran MiXCR on the PCR reads and lists one entry per CDR3 protein. The sample shows some 6,900 distinct CDR3 sequences, around half of them seen only once. Input material: CD4+ T cells from the center of a lung tumor. This clonotype was obtained from a female donor with lung adenocarcinoma. The CD4 and CD8 labels of this study may be unreliable. V is TRBV11-1 and J is TRBJ2-5; D is unresolved. CDR3 bases: TGTGCCAGCAGCTACGGGTTGCAAGAGACCCAGTACTTC. Its translation is CASSYGLQETQYF. Together with reference TRBV11-1 and TRBJ2-5, the CDR3 gives the full variable domain: EAEVAQSPRYKITEKSQAVAFWCDPISGHATLYWYRQILGQGPELLVQFQDESVVDDSQLPKDRFSAERLKGVDSTLKIQPAELGDSAMYLCASSYGLQETQYFGPGTRLLVL.